Listed below are T cell receptor beta chains from one sample, sequenced in a study of cytomegalovirus exposure and HLA in healthy donors. The method was immunoSEQ multiplex PCR; TCRdb's version includes in-frame clones alone and lacks a portion of them. The data show around 70,000 clones, around 86% seen once. Material: PBMCs. These receptors originate from a woman in her twenties or thirties in good health and CMV-seronegative. Both conserved end residues are part of each CDR3. A D gene is named only where the DNA matches it firmly. Size is omitted from some rows. Given values are once, few, many or a class for expanded clones.

CDR3aa | CDR3nt | abundance | v_gene | d_gene | j_gene
CSVVDTTNYGYTF | TGCAGCGTTGTGGACACAACAAACTATGGCTACACCTTC | . | TRBV29-1 | . | TRBJ1-2
CASSQRSGNTEAFF | TGCGCCAGCAGCCAAAGGTCAGGGAACACTGAAGCTTTCTTT | . | TRBV4-1 | . | TRBJ1-1
CATRGWTGNEQFF | TGCGCCACCAGGGGTTGGACAGGGAATGAGCAGTTCTTC | . | TRBV10-1 | TRBD1 | TRBJ2-1
CASSIMGQGNYGYTF | TGTGCCAGTAGTATCATGGGACAGGGAAACTATGGCTACACCTTC | once | TRBV19 | TRBD1 | TRBJ1-2
CASSRGTDYEQYF | TGTGCCAGCAGCCGCGGGACAGACTACGAGCAGTACTTC | . | TRBV11-3 | . | TRBJ2-7
CASSQREGEDTQYF | TGTGCCAGCAGTCAGCGGGAGGGAGAAGATACGCAGTATTTT | . | TRBV5-4 | TRBD2 | TRBJ2-3
CASAAGTGYTYEQYF | TGTGCCAGCGCCGCCGGGACAGGGTATACCTACGAGCAGTACTTC | . | TRBV28 | TRBD1 | TRBJ2-7
CASSLRNRVEGRGHEQYF | TGTGCCAGCAGTTTACGTAACCGGGTGGAGGGGCGCGGGCACGAGCAGTACTTC | . | TRBV27 | . | TRBJ2-7
CASSPGVGTDTQYF | TGTGCCAGCAGCCCAGGGGTGGGGACAGATACGCAGTATTTT | few | TRBV7-3 | . | TRBJ2-3
CAWRALAYTQYF | TGTGCCTGGAGAGCTCTAGCGTATACGCAGTATTTT | . | TRBV30 | . | TRBJ2-3
CATWDRENTEAFF | TGTGCCACCTGGGACAGAGAAAACACTGAAGCTTTCTTT | few | TRBV25-1 | TRBD1 | TRBJ1-1
CASSGRTGDRYYGYTF | TGTGCCAGCAGCGGAAGAACAGGAGATAGGTACTATGGCTACACCTTC | . | TRBV9 | . | TRBJ1-2
CASRESSYEQYF | TGTGCCAGCAGGGAGAGCTCCTACGAGCAGTACTTC | . | TRBV2 | . | TRBJ2-7
CASSTYPSSYNEQFF | TGTGCCAGCAGCACGTACCCGAGCTCCTACAATGAGCAGTTCTTC | . | TRBV7-2 | . | TRBJ2-1
CASSTRAAGEVTGELFF | TGCGCCAGCAGCACTAGGGCGGCGGGAGAGGTCACCGGGGAGCTGTTTTTT | . | TRBV5-1 | TRBD2 | TRBJ2-2
CASSFSQGLEEKLFF | TGTGCCAGCAGCTTCTCACAGGGGTTGGAAGAAAAACTGTTTTTT | . | TRBV7-9 | TRBD1 | TRBJ1-4
CASSGRLAGVTGELFF | TGTGCCAGCAGCGGGCGGCTAGCGGGAGTCACCGGGGAGCTGTTTTTT | once | TRBV9 | TRBD2 | TRBJ2-2
CASSLSGRAHGELFF | TGTGCCAGCAGCCTCAGCGGGAGGGCCCACGGGGAGCTGTTTTTT | . | TRBV9 | TRBD2 | TRBJ2-2
CATSSKVGAYYQPQHF | TGTGCCACCAGCAGCAAAGTAGGGGCATACTATCAGCCCCAGCATTTT | . | TRBV15 | . | TRBJ1-5
CASSLAGGGNEQFF | TGCGCCAGCAGCTTGGCGGGTGGGGGGAATGAGCAGTTCTTC | . | TRBV5-1 | . | TRBJ2-1
CASSLFRDRAEAFF | TGTGCCAGCAGTTTATTCAGGGACAGGGCTGAAGCTTTCTTT | . | TRBV27 | TRBD1 | TRBJ1-1
CAIRDSGIYQPQHF | TGTGCCATCAGGGACAGTGGCATTTATCAGCCCCAGCATTTT | . | TRBV10-3 | . | TRBJ1-5
CASSQRDRIHGYTF | TGTGCCAGCAGTCAGAGGGACAGGATTCATGGCTACACCTTC | . | TRBV6-6 | TRBD1 | TRBJ1-2
CASSVRDRDDSPLHF | TGTGCCAGCAGCGTCCGGGACAGGGATGATTCACCCCTCCACTTT | . | TRBV9 | TRBD1 | TRBJ1-6
CASSDRGLSNYGYTF | TGTGCCAGCAGCGACAGGGGGCTCTCTAACTATGGCTACACCTTC | . | TRBV5-4 | TRBD1 | TRBJ1-2
CASVQGGNTEAFF | TGTGCCAGTGTCCAGGGTGGTAACACTGAAGCTTTCTTT | . | TRBV19 | . | TRBJ1-1
CASSLTAGQGVGYTF | TGTGCCAGCAGCTTAACAGCGGGACAGGGGGTCGGCTACACCTTC | . | TRBV7-3 | TRBD1 | TRBJ1-2
CASSLGVASGTDTQYF | TGCGCCAGCAGCTTGGGTGTGGCTAGCGGTACAGATACGCAGTATTTT | once | TRBV5-1 | TRBD2 | TRBJ2-3
CASSDDRGGDEQYF | TGTGCCAGCAGTGACGACAGGGGGGGGGACGAGCAGTACTTC | . | TRBV6-4 | TRBD1 | TRBJ2-7
CASSERASGSYEQYF | TGTGCCAGCAGTGAACGGGCTAGCGGGTCGTACGAGCAGTACTTC | . | TRBV2 | TRBD2 | TRBJ2-7
CASSLTSGYHEQYF | TGTGCCAGCAGCTTAACCTCAGGGTACCACGAGCAGTACTTC | . | TRBV7-9 | . | TRBJ2-7
CASSQTGQGSLYF | TGCGCCAGCAGCCAAACCGGACAGGGCTCTCTGTATTTT | . | TRBV4-3 | TRBD1 | TRBJ2-3
CASSKAGAGYTF | TGTGCCAGCAGCAAAGCGGGGGCTGGCTACACCTTC | . | TRBV21-1 | . | TRBJ1-2
CASSEEDRANYGYTF | TGCGCCAGCAGCGAAGAGGACAGGGCCAACTATGGCTACACCTTC | . | TRBV4-3 | TRBD1 | TRBJ1-2
CASRMRQGTNNEQFF | TGTGCCAGTAGAATGAGACAGGGGACGAACAATGAGCAGTTCTTC | few | TRBV19 | TRBD1 | TRBJ2-1
CASSQAPDRGWETQYF | TGCGCCAGCAGCCAAGCCCCGGACAGAGGCTGGGAGACCCAGTACTTC | . | TRBV4-1 | . | TRBJ2-5
CSVADSNTEAFF | TGCAGCGTTGCTGACAGCAACACTGAAGCTTTCTTT | . | TRBV29-1 | . | TRBJ1-1
CASSLGASTEAFF | TGTGCCAGCAGCTTAGGGGCGAGCACTGAAGCTTTCTTT | . | TRBV11-3 | . | TRBJ1-1
CASSLIGAGELFF | TGTGCCAGCAGCTTAATCGGTGCCGGGGAGCTGTTTTTT | . | TRBV7-2 | . | TRBJ2-2
CASSPQGVVQETQYF | TGTGCCAGCAGCCCCCAGGGTGTGGTCCAAGAGACCCAGTACTTC | . | TRBV28 | . | TRBJ2-5
CASSLVIRTSGITYEQYF | TGTGCCAGCAGCTTGGTAATCCGCACTAGCGGGATCACCTACGAGCAGTACTTC | once | TRBV5-8 | TRBD2 | TRBJ2-7
CASSTDSGEPGNTIYF | TGTGCCAGCAGCACCGATTCTGGGGAGCCTGGAAACACCATATATTTT | . | TRBV11-2 | . | TRBJ1-3
CASSRTGGQPQHF | TGTGCCAGCAGTCGGACAGGGGGGCAGCCCCAGCATTTT | few | TRBV27 | TRBD1 | TRBJ1-5
CASSLAGLYYEQYF | TGTGCCAGCAGCTTAGCGGGACTCTACTACGAGCAGTACTTC | once | TRBV7-2 | . | TRBJ2-7
CASTTGTGKPYEQYF | TGTGCCAGCACTACTGGGACAGGGAAACCCTACGAGCAGTACTTC | . | TRBV11-1 | TRBD1 | TRBJ2-7
CASSQGAMNTEAFF | TGTGCCAGCAGCCAAGGGGCTATGAACACTGAAGCTTTCTTT | . | TRBV5-6 | . | TRBJ1-1
CASSRQGADYNEQFF | TGTGCCAGCAGTAGACAGGGGGCAGACTACAATGAGCAGTTCTTC | . | TRBV6-1 | TRBD1 | TRBJ2-1
CASSPTGDTEAFF | TGCGCCAGCAGCCCCACAGGGGACACTGAAGCTTTCTTT | . | TRBV5-1 | TRBD1 | TRBJ1-1
CASSVWPGTNTGELFF | TGTGCCAGCAGCGTATGGCCGGGAACGAACACCGGGGAGCTGTTTTTT | . | TRBV9 | . | TRBJ2-2
CASSLIENTEAFF | TGTGCCAGCAGCCTGATAGAGAACACTGAAGCTTTCTTT | . | TRBV7-3 | . | TRBJ1-1
CASSPMETGANVLTF | TGTGCCAGCAGCCCTATGGAGACTGGGGCCAACGTCCTGACTTTC | . | TRBV11-3 | . | TRBJ2-6
CSAPTYNEQFF | TGCAGTGCGCCTACCTACAATGAGCAGTTCTTC | . | TRBV20-1 | . | TRBJ2-1
CASSVGQGTEAFF | TGTGCCAGCAGTGTCGGACAGGGAACTGAAGCTTTCTTT | few | TRBV6-4 | TRBD1 | TRBJ1-1
CASGSAPSLGRDYNEQFF | TGTGCTAGTGGTTCTGCCCCCTCTCTAGGACGGGATTACAATGAGCAGTTCTTC | . | TRBV12-5 | . | TRBJ2-1